A selection of T cell receptor beta chains follows, all from one sample in a study of blood T cell repertoires in COVID-19. Libraries were prepared by immunoSEQ multiplex PCR; TCRdb keeps only in-frame clonotypes and omits some of them. The table records approximately 310,000 clones, around 90% of them present only once. The sample taken for sequencing was PBMCs or T cells enriched from blood (not recorded which). Receptor source: a man aged 60 to 75 who had recovered from COVID-19. CDR3s include the opening cysteine and the closing phenylalanine or tryptophan. D genes are given only for firm matches. The size of a clone is reported for some rows only, either as once, few or many, or as a class for expanded clones.

size	D	J	V	CDR3
-	TRBD1	TRBJ2-7	TRBV19	CASSAPGQGSHEQYF
-	-	TRBJ2-5	TRBV7-2	CASSPSGRSGTQYF
-	TRBD2	TRBJ2-1	TRBV9	CASSEQAGPYNEQFF
-	-	TRBJ2-7	TRBV5-1	CASSLGRDSYEQYF
-	TRBD1	TRBJ1-1	TRBV4-3	CASSQVDRGTEAFF
-	-	TRBJ2-3	TRBV24-1	CATSVGGAELRDQAPTDTQYF
-	-	TRBJ1-5	TRBV28	CASSPFRIPDQPQHF
-	-	TRBJ2-7	TRBV5-4	CASSGLTSSYEQYF
once	-	TRBJ2-1	TRBV5-1	CASSSESGNEQFF
-	-	TRBJ1-1	TRBV5-5	CASSLTGESGTEAFF